This T cell receptor (beta chain) was observed in a study of identical twins. Notes on the study in general: Instead of following the same donors, the conclusions were based on cross-sectional statistical analysis.

TCRdb used MiXCR to reprocess the 5' RACE reads, holding one entry per CDR3 protein. This sample has approximately 1.8 million distinct CDR3 sequences; around a third occur once, and the top ten carry around 0.25%. The CDR3 contains 17 residues. V was clipped by 4 bases and J by 3 bases; unmatched bases: 13. In germline, CDR1 is SEHNR, CDR2 FQNEAQ (reference sequence). On this clonotype: Its matching antigen is unknown.

The receptor was derived from a newborn girl in good health. This chain joins TRBV7-9 and TRBJ2-7, with 9 bases aligning to TRBD1. The sequenced sample consisted of cord blood. The CDR3 DNA reads as TGTGCCAGCAGCTCTCTACAGGGGGCGGAAGACTACTACGAGCAGTACTTC. Its translation is CASSSLQGAEDYYEQYF.